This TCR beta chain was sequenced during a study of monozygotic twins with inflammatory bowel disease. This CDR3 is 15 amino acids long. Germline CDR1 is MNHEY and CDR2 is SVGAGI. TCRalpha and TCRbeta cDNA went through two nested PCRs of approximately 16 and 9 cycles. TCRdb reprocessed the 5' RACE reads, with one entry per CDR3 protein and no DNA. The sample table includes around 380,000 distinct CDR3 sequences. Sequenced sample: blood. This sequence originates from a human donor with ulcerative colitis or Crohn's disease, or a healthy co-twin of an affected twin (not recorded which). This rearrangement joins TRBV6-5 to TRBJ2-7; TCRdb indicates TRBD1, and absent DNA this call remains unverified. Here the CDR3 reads CASSSPTLSSYEQYF.